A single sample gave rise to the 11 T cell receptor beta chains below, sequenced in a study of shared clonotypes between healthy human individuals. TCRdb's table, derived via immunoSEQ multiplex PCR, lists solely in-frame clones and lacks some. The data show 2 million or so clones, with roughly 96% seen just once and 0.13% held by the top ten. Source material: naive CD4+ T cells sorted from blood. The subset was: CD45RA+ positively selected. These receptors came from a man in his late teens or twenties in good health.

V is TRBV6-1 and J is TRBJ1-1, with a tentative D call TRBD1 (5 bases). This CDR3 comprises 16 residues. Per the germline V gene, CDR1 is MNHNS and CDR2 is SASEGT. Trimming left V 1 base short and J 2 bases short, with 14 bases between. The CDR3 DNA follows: TGTGCCAGCAGTGAAGGCCAGGGAAGAGGAAACACTGAAGCTTTCTTT. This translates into CASSEGQGRGNTEAFF.

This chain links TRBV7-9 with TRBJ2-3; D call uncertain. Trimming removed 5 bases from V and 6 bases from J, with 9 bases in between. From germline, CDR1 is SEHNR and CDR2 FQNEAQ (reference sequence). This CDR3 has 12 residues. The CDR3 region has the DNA TGTGCCAGCAGCGGTATAAGTGATACGCAGTATTTT. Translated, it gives CASSGISDTQYF.

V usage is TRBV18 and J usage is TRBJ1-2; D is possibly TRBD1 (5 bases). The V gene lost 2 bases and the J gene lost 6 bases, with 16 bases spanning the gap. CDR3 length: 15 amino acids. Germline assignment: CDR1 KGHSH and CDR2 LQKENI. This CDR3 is CASSPMPGTAHGYTF. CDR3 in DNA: TGTGCCAGCTCACCAATGCCAGGGACGGCCCATGGCTACACCTTC.

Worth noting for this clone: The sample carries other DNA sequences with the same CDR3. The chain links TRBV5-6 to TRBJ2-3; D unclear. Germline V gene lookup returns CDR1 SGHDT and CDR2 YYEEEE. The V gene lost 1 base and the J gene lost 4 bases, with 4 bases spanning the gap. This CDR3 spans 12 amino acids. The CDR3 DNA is TGTGCCAGCAGCTTGTCGGCAGATACGCAGTATTTT. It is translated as CASSLSADTQYF.

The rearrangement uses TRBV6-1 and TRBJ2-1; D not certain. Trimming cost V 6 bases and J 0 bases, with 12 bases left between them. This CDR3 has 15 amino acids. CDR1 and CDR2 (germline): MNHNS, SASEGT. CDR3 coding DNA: TGTGCCAGCAGACCCAGCGATAGCTCCTACAATGAGCAGTTCTTC. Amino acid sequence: CASRPSDSSYNEQFF.

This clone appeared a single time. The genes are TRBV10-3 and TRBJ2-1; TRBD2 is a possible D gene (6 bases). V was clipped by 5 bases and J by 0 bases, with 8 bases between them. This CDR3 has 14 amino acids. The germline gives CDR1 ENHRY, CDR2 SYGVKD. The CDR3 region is CAISLEGSYNEQFF. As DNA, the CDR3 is TGTGCCATCAGTTTGGAGGGCTCCTACAATGAGCAGTTCTTC.

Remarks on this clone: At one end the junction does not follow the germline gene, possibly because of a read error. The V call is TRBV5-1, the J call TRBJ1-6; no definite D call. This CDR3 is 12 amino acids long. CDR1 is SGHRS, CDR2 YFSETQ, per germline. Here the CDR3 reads CASSFGERALHF. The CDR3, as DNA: TGTGCCAGCAGCTTCGGTGAGAGGGCCCTCCACTTT. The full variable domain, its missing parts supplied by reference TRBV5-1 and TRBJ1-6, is KAGVTQTPRYLIKTRGQQVTLSCSPISGHRSVSWYQQTPGQGLQFLFEYFSETQRNKGNFPGRFSGRQFSNSRSEMNVSTLELGDSALYLCASSFGERALHFGNGTRLTVT.

CDR3 in DNA: TGTGCCTGGAGTGTGGGTGGGGGCCAGTACTTC. Its translation is CAWSVGGGQYF. The chain employs TRBV30 and TRBJ2-7, with D perhaps TRBD1 (6 bases). Germline V gene data show CDR1 as GTSNPN and CDR2 as SVGIG (reference sequence). V dropped 0 bases and J dropped 10 bases, with 10 bases sitting between them. This CDR3 comprises 11 residues.

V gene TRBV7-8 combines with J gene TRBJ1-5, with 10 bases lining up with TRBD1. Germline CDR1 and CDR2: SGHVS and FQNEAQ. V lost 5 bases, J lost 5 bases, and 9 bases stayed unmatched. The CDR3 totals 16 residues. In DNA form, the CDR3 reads TGTGCCAGCAGCCAGACCGGGACAGGGGTCTATCAGCCCCAGCATTTT. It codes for CASSQTGTGVYQPQHF.

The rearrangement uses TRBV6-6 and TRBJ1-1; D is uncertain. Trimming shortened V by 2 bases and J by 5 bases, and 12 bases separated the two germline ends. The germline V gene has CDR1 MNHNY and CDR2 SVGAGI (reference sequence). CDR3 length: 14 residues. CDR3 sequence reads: CASSYGEGGTEAFF. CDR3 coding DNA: TGTGCCAGCAGTTACGGGGAGGGAGGGACTGAAGCTTTCTTT.

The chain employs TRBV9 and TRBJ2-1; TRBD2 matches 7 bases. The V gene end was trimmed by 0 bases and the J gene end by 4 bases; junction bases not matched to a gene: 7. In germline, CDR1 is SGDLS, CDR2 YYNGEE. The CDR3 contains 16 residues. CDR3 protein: CASSVDLAGAYNEQFF. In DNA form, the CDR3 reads TGTGCCAGCAGCGTAGATTTGGCGGGAGCTTACAATGAGCAGTTCTTC.